The T cell receptor beta chain described here comes from a study of blood T cells in healthy people across ages. V was cut by 0 bases and J by 6 bases, with 13 bases left in between. This CDR3 comprises 14 residues. Looked up from germline, CDR1 is SGHRS and CDR2 is YFSETQ. The second PCR ran roughly 6 to 11 cycles with a sample-barcoded 5' primer and J-beta primers. Sequencing recovered at least 2.5 million CDR3-containing paired-end reads from each sample. From the 5' RACE reads, TCRdb called clonotypes with MiXCR, one entry per CDR3 protein. The sample has more than 650,000 distinct CDR3 sequences, 53% seen once; the top ten hold under 50%.

The clonotype originates from an elderly man in good health. The rearrangement uses TRBV5-1 and TRBJ2-7; D assignment may be TRBD1 or TRBD2 (5 bases each). Sequenced sample: blood. The CDR3 protein is CASSLDRSGREQYF. CDR3 sequence (DNA): TGCGCCAGCAGCTTGGATAGGTCGGGACGCGAGCAGTACTTC. Based on the CDR3 plus reference TRBV5-1 and TRBJ2-7, the full variable domain is KAGVTQTPRYLIKTRGQQVTLSCSPISGHRSVSWYQQTPGQGLQFLFEYFSETQRNKGNFPGRFSGRQFSNSRSEMNVSTLELGDSALYLCASSLDRSGREQYFGPGTRLTVT.